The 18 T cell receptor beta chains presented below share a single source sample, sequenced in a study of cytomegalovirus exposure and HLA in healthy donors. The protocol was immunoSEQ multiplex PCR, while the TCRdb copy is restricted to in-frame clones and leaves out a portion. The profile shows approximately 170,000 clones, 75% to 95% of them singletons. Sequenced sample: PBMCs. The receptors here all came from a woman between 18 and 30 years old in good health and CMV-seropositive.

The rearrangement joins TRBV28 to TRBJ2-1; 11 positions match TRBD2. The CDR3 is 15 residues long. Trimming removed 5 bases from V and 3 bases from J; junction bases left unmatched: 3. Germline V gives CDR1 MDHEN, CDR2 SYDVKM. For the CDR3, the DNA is TGTGCCAGCAGTCTAGCGGGAGGTGGCTACAATGAGCAGTTCTTC. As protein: CASSLAGGGYNEQFF.

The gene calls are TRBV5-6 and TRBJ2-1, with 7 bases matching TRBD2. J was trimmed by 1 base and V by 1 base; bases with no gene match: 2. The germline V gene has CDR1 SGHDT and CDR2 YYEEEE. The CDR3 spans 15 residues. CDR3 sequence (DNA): TGTGCCAGCAGCTTGTACGGGGGGTCCTACAATGAGCAGTTCTTC. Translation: CASSLYGGSYNEQFF. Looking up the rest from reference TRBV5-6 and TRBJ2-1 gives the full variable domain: DAGVTQSPTHLIKTRGQQVTLRCSPKSGHDTVSWYQQALGQGPQFIFQYYEEEERQRGNFPDRFSGHQFPNYSSELNVNALLLGDSALYLCASSLYGGSYNEQFFGPGTRLTVL.

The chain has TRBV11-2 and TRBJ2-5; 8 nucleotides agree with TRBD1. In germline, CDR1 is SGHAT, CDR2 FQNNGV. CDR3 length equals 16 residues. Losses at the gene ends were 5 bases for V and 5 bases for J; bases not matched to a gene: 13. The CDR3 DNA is TGTGCCAGCAGCAAGCACAGGGGGGAGGTCCAGGAGACCCAGTACTTC. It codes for CASSKHRGEVQETQYF.

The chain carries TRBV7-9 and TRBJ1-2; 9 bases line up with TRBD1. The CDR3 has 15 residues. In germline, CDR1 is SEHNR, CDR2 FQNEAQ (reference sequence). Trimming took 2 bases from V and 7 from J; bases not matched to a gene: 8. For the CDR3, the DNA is TGTGCCAGCAGCTTAACGGGACAGGGTGGTCGTGGCTACACCTTC. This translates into CASSLTGQGGRGYTF.

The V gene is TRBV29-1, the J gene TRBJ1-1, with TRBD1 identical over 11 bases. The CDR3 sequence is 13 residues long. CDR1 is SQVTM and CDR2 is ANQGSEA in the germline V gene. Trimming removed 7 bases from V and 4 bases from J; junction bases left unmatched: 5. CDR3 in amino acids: CSAGQGASTEAFF. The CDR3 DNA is TGCAGCGCCGGACAGGGGGCTTCCACTGAAGCTTTCTTT. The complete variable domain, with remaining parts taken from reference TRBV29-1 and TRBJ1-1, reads SAVISQKPSRDICQRGTSLTIQCQVDSQVTMMFWYRQQPGQSLTLIATANQGSEATYESGFVIDKFPISRPNLTFSTLTVSNMSPEDSSIYLCSAGQGASTEAFFGQGTRLTVV.

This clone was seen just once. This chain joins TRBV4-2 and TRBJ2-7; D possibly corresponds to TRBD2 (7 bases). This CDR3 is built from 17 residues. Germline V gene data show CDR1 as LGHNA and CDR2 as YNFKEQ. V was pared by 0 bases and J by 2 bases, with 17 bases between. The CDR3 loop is CASSQEGGLAHTYEQYF. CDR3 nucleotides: TGTGCCAGCAGCCAAGAGGGGGGGCTAGCGCATACCTACGAGCAGTACTTC.

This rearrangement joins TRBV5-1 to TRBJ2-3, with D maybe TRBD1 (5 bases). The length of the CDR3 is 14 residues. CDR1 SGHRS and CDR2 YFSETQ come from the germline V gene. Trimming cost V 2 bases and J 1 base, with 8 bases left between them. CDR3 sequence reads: CASSLGRGTDTQYF. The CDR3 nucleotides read TGCGCCAGCAGCTTAGGCAGGGGCACAGATACGCAGTATTTT.

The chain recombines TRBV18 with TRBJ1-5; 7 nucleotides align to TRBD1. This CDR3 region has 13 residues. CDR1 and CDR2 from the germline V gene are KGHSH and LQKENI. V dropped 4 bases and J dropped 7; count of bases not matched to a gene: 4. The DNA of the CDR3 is TGTGCCAGCTCACTCACGGACAGGCAGCCCCAGCATTTT. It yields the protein CASSLTDRQPQHF.

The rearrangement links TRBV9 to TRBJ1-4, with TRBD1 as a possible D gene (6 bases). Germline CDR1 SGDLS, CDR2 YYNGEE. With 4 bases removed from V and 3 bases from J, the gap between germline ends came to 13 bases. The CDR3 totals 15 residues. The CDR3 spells CASSPRAGANEKLFF. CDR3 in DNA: TGTGCCAGCAGCCCCCGGGCAGGGGCTAATGAAAAACTGTTTTTT.

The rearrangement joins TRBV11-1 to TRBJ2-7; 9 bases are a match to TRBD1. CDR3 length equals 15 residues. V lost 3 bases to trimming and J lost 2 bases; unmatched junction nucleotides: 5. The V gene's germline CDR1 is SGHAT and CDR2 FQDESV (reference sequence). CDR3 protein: CASSFDRGGPYEQYF. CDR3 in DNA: TGTGCCAGCAGCTTTGACAGGGGGGGACCCTACGAGCAGTACTTC.

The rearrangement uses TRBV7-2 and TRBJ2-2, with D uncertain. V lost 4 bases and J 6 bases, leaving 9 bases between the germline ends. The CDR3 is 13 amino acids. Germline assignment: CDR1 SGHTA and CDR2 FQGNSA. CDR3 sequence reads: CASSWHPPGELFF. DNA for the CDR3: TGTGCCAGCAGCTGGCACCCCCCCGGGGAGCTGTTTTTT.

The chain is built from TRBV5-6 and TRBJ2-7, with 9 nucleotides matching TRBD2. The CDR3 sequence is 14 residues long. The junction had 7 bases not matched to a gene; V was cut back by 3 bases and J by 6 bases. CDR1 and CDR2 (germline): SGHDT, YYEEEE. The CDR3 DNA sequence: TGTGCCAGCAGCTCCGGGACTAGCCCGGGCGAGCAGTACTTC. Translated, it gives CASSSGTSPGEQYF.

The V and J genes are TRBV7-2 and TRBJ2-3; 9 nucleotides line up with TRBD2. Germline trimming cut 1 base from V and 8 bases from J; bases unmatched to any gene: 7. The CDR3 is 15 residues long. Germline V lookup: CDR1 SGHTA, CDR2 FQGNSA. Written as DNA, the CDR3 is TGTGCCAGCAGCTTAGGTTCTAGCGGGGTGGGTACGCAGTATTTT. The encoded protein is CASSLGSSGVGTQYF.

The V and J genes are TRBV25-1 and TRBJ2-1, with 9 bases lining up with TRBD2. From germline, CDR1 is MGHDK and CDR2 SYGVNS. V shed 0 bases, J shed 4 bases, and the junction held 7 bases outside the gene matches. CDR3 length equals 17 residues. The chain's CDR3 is CASSEYPGTSSYNEQFF. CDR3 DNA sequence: TGTGCCAGCAGTGAATACCCCGGGACTAGCTCTTACAATGAGCAGTTCTTC.

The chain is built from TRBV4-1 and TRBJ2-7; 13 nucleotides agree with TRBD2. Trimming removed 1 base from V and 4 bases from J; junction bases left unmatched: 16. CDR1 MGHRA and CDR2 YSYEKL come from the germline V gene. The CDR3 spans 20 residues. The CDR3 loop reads CASSQGTGKMTSGRRYEQYF. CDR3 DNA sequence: TGCGCCAGCAGCCAAGGAACGGGCAAAATGACTAGCGGGAGGAGGTACGAGCAGTACTTC.

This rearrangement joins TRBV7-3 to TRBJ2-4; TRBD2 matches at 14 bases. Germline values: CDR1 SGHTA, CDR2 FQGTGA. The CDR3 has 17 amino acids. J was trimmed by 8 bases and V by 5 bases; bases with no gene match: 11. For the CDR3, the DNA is TGTGCCAGCAGCCAAGGGACTAGCGGGAGCGTGAGGGACATTCAGTACTTC. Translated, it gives CASSQGTSGSVRDIQYF.

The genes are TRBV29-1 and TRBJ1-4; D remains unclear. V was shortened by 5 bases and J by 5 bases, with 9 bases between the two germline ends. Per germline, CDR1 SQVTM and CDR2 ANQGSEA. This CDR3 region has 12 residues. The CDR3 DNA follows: TGCAGCGTTAACACGGGAAATGAAAAACTGTTTTTT. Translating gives CSVNTGNEKLFF.

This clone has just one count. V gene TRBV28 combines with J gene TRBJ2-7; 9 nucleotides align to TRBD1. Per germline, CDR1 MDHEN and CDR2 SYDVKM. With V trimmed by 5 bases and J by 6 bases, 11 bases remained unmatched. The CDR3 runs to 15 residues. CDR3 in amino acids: CASSGGQGLRGEQYF. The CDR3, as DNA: TGTGCCAGCAGTGGGGGACAGGGCCTTAGGGGCGAGCAGTACTTC.